These T cell receptor beta chains were read from a single sample in a study of glioma-infiltrating T cells. TCRdb passed the multiplex PCR reads through MiXCR, listing each CDR3 protein once. The repertoire holds 300,000 to 450,000 distinct CDR3 sequences, with 41% as singletons. Input material: glioma tissue, nonneoplastic brain tissue, or PBMCs (not recorded which). Receptors originate from a human donor with low-grade glioma or glioblastoma, undergoing nonglioma brain surgery, or in good health (not recorded which). CDR3s include the opening cysteine and the closing phenylalanine or tryptophan. A D gene is named only where the DNA matches it firmly. Only some rows state a clone size, as once, few, many or a class for expanded clones.

d_call j_call v_call clone_size cdr3_nt cdr3_aa
TRBD2 TRBJ2-3 TRBV20-1 NA TGCAGTCTTGGGGGGGAGTGGCAAGATACGCAGTATTTT CSLGGEWQDTQYF
TRBD1 TRBJ2-7 TRBV27 NA TGTGCCAGCAGTTTTAGGGCAGGGGGCTCCTACGAGCAGGACTTC CASSFRAGGSYEQDF
TRBD1 TRBJ1-1 TRBV25-1 few TGTGCCAGCAGTGCCGACAGGGTTGGAAACACTGAAGCTTTCTTT CASSADRVGNTEAFF
TRBD2 TRBJ2-3 TRBV6-2/TRBV6-3 many TGTGCCAGCAGTTACCCCACTCAAGCGGGGGGTTTCACAGATACGCAGTATTTT CASSYPTQAGGFTDTQYF
TRBD1 TRBJ2-5 TRBV4-1 NA TGCGCCAGCAGCCAAGGGGACAGGGGCTTCCAAGAGACCCAGTACTTC CASSQGDRGFQETQYF
NA TRBJ1-2 TRBV20-1 many TGCAGTGCGAGACATCGTCAAAACTATGGCTACACCTTC CSARHRQNYGYTF
NA TRBJ1-2 TRBV28 NA TGTGCCAGCAGTCAAGGTGGGAGGTTGGACTATGGCTACGCCTTT CASSQGGRLDYGYAF
NA TRBJ2-2 TRBV6-1 NA TGTGCCAGCAGTCGTATGTCGCGGCTAGCGAGAGTCGGAACCGGGGAGCTGTTTTTT CASSRMSRLARVGTGELFF
TRBD1 TRBJ2-1 TRBV4-2 many TGTGCCAGCAGCCAAGATCTTGGGACAGGGGGCAATGAGCAGTTCTTC CASSQDLGTGGNEQFF
TRBD2 TRBJ2-7 TRBV20-1 NA TGCAGTGCTACCGGGACTAGCGGGAGGTCCTACGAGCAGTACTTC CSATGTSGRSYEQYF
TRBD1 TRBJ1-4 TRBV28 few TGTGCCAGCAGAACACAGGGGGCCGGTAATGAAAAACTGTTTTTT CASRTQGAGNEKLFF
NA TRBJ2-7 TRBV7-9 NA TGTGCCAGCAGCTCGGACTATTACGAGCAGTACTTC CASSSDYYEQYF
TRBD2 TRBJ2-5 TRBV4-1 few TGCGCCAGCAGCGAGGGACTAGCGGGAGGCGAGACCCAGTACTTC CASSEGLAGGETQYF
NA TRBJ2-2 TRBV20-1 NA TGCAGTGCTAGGCAGGTTCTGGACACCGGGGAGCTGTTTTTT CSARQVLDTGELFF
TRBD2 TRBJ2-7 TRBV11-2 few TGTGCCAGCAGCTTAGCATCTAGCGGCCTCTCCTACGAGCAGTACTTC CASSLASSGLSYEQYF
NA TRBJ1-1 TRBV6-1 many TGTGCCAGCAGTGAAGTAGTCACTGAAGCTTTCTTT CASSEVVTEAFF
NA TRBJ1-1 TRBV5-4 NA TGTGCCAGCAGCCGGGAGAGGAGCACTGAAGCTTTCTTT CASSRERSTEAFF
NA TRBJ1-6 TRBV6-2/TRBV6-3 NA TGTGCCAGCAGTCTCTTCTATAATTCACCCCTCCACTTT CASSLFYNSPLHF
NA TRBJ2-2 TRBV20-1 few TGCAGTGCTGCCCCTCTTAGGGTCACCGGGGAGCTGTTTTTT CSAAPLRVTGELFF
NA TRBJ2-2 TRBV3-1 NA TGTGCCAGCAGCCAGTTCCACAGGGAATCCACCGGGGAGCTGTTTTTT CASSQFHRESTGELFF
TRBD2 TRBJ2-2 TRBV28 NA TGTGCCGCGGGAGCCGGGGAGCTGTTTTTT CAAGAGELFF
NA TRBJ2-7 TRBV20-1 many TGCAGTGCTTTCAGGACCTCTGGTCGGTACGAGCAGTACTTC CSAFRTSGRYEQYF
TRBD2 TRBJ2-1 TRBV10-3 few TGTGCCATCAGTGAACCGGGACTAGTTCATGAGCAGTTCTTC CAISEPGLVHEQFF
NA TRBJ2-5 TRBV6-2/TRBV6-3 few TGTGCCAGCACTTCTTATAACCTAGAGACCCAGTACTTC CASTSYNLETQYF
NA TRBJ1-5 TRBV5-4 few TGTGCCAGCAGCGTGGACAGTGATCAGCCCCAGCATTTT CASSVDSDQPQHF
NA TRBJ1-1 TRBV28 many TGTGCCAGCAGTGCTCCGGGGCCCTCAAAGCCCAAGACTGAAGCTTTCTTT CASSAPGPSKPKTEAFF
TRBD1 TRBJ2-7 TRBV4-2 once TGTGCCAGCAGCCATGCCTGGACAGGGTCCTACGAGCAGTACTTC CASSHAWTGSYEQYF
NA TRBJ1-2 TRBV15 few TGTGCCACCAGCAGAGATAGGGGGACCGCGTCTTTTAGTACTCGTCCTAACTATGGCTACACCTTC CATSRDRGTASFSTRPNYGYTF
NA TRBJ1-2 TRBV28 few TGTGCCAGCAGTTTAATTCCGGGGTTGGATGGCTACACCTTC CASSLIPGLDGYTF
NA TRBJ1-3 TRBV20-1 few TGCAGTGCCACGACTCACGGATCTGGAAACACCATATATTTT CSATTHGSGNTIYF
TRBD2 TRBJ2-1 TRBV27 many TGTGCCAGCAGTTTTTCTATTGGACTAGCGGGGAATGAGCAGTTCTTC CASSFSIGLAGNEQFF
NA TRBJ2-3 TRBV7-9 NA TGTGCCAGCAGTCGCCCCCGGGGGGCAGGGTCCAGCACAGATACGCAGTATTTT CASSRPRGAGSSTDTQYF
NA TRBJ1-6 TRBV19 NA TGTGCCAGTAGTATTCGCTCGAGCTCCTATAATTCACCCCTCCACTTT CASSIRSSSYNSPLHF
NA TRBJ2-7 TRBV10-3 few TGTGCCATCAGTGATGAGAAGAGCTCCTACGAGCAGTACTTC CAISDEKSSYEQYF
NA TRBJ2-7 TRBV5-1 NA TGCGCCAGCAGCAGGGGCAGGAAAGACGAGCAGTACTTC CASSRGRKDEQYF
NA TRBJ1-2 TRBV7-2 NA TGTGCCAGCAGCTTGGACGATACCTTTGGGGGCTACACCTTC CASSLDDTFGGYTF
NA TRBJ2-7 TRBV11-2 NA TGTGCCAGCAGCTTAGTTCCGGACGGCTCCTACGAGCAGTACTTC CASSLVPDGSYEQYF
TRBD1 TRBJ1-5 TRBV2 few TGTGCCAGCAGTGATGAGTCAGGGGGCGATCAGCCCCAGCATTTT CASSDESGGDQPQHF
TRBD2 TRBJ2-1 TRBV4-2 NA TGTGCCAGCAGCCAAGTGGTCTTCTCTAGCGGGAGGGTCGATGAGCAGTTCTTC CASSQVVFSSGRVDEQFF
NA TRBJ2-7 TRBV20-1 NA TGCAGTGCTAGCCCACTAGCTATGCTGTCCTACGAGCAGTACTTC CSASPLAMLSYEQYF
NA TRBJ2-2 TRBV28 NA TGTGCCAGCAGTTCTCCCCACTCCGGGACACCCGGGGAGCTGTTTTTT CASSSPHSGTPGELFF
TRBD2 TRBJ2-3 TRBV7-3 NA TGTGCCAGCAGCTCCTTAGCGGGAGCGGATACGCAGTATTTT CASSSLAGADTQYF
NA TRBJ1-2 TRBV27 many TGTGCCAGCAGTTCCTCCTTAGCAGTGGGGTTGGCACATGGCTACACCTTC CASSSSLAVGLAHGYTF
NA TRBJ2-1 TRBV20-1 NA TGCAGTGCTAGAGATTCCCCGTCCTACAATGAGCAGTTCTTC CSARDSPSYNEQFF
TRBD1 TRBJ2-3 TRBV20-1 many TGCAGTGCTAGTCCCCGGGACAGGGCCACAGATACGCAGTATTTT CSASPRDRATDTQYF
NA TRBJ2-1 TRBV2 NA TGTGCCACCAAGACTCAAGACGGGGGCAATGAGCAGTTCTTC CATKTQDGGNEQFF
NA TRBJ2-1 TRBV5-1 NA TGCGCCAGCAGCTTCTGGACAGACAATGAGCAGTTCTTC CASSFWTDNEQFF
NA TRBJ1-1 TRBV4-2 NA TGTGCCAGCAGCCGCCAGGAAAAAGCTTTCTTT CASSRQEKAFF
TRBD2 TRBJ2-1 TRBV6-2/TRBV6-3 many TGTGCCAGCAGTTCCGGGACTAACGATTACAATGAGCAGTTCTTC CASSSGTNDYNEQFF
NA TRBJ1-6 TRBV4-1 few TGCGCCAGCAGCCAAGCGACAGGTAATTCACCCCTCCACTTT CASSQATGNSPLHF
NA TRBJ2-1 TRBV20-1 many TGCAGGGGCTCCGGCGCCTACAATGAGCAGTTCTTC CRGSGAYNEQFF
TRBD2 TRBJ2-7 TRBV7-2 NA TGTGCCAGCAGCTCCCGGGGGGGCTCCCCCTACGAGCAGTACTTC CASSSRGGSPYEQYF
NA TRBJ1-1 TRBV25-1 NA TGTGCCAGCAGTGACCTCGGGCGGCCTTATGAAGCTTTCTTT CASSDLGRPYEAFF
NA TRBJ1-1 TRBV27 NA TGTGCCAGCAGTTGCGAGAGAGAAACTGAAGCTTCCTTT CASSCERETEASF
NA TRBJ2-1 TRBV2 NA TGTGCCAGCAGTGTATGGAAATCGAATGAGCAGTTCTTC CASSVWKSNEQFF